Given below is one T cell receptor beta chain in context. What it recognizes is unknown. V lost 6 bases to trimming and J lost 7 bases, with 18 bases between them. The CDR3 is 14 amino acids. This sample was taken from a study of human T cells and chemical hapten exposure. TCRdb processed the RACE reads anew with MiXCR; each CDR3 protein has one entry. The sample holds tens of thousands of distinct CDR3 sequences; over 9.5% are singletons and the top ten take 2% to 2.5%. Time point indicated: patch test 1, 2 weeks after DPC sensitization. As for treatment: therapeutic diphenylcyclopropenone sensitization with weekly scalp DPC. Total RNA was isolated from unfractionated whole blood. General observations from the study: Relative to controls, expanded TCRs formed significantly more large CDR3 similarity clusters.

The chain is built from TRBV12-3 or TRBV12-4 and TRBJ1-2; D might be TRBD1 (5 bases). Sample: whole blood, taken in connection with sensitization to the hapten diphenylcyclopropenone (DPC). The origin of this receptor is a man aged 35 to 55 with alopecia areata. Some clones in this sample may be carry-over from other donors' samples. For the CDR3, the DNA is TGTGCCAGCAGCCTCCACGGGGGTCACGGTGGCTACACCTTC. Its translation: CASSLHGGHGGYTF.